Included here is one T cell receptor (beta chain) sequence, with context. What it binds is not known. Other nucleotide sequences from this sample produce the same CDR3. CDR1 and CDR2 (germline): SGHAT, FQNNGV. This CDR3 is 15 amino acids long. V lost 3 bases to trimming and J lost 4 bases; unmatched junction nucleotides: 8. Donors sampled were nominally healthy, though unrecorded immune exposures were likely. This sample was included in a study of cytomegalovirus exposure and HLA in healthy donors. Study-wide results and caveats: Indistinguishable V segments, including TRBV6-2 and TRBV6-3, were excluded. The productive fraction for most TCR beta V segments was about 87% or about 30% in an earlier analysis. A later analysis showed HLA-associated TCR beta chains outstripping equally common others in clonal expansion.

Vbeta (60) and Jbeta (13) primers were used in the PCR. TCRdb keeps only in-frame clones here, not all; method: immunoSEQ multiplex PCR. The table shows about 150,000 clones, with about three quarters occurring only once. Sequenced sample: PBMCs. The gene calls are TRBV11-2 and TRBJ2-7, with 8 bases lining up with TRBD1. The sequence came from a man in his forties or fifties in good health and CMV-seropositive. For the CDR3, the DNA is TGTGCCAGCAGCTTCCCGGGGCAGGGGGCGTACGAGCAGTACTTC. Translated: CASSFPGQGAYEQYF.